The clone carrying this TCR beta chain was counted many times. This entry is derived from a study of T-cell reconstitution after alpha-beta-depleted transplantation in children. This CDR3 is built from 14 residues. The V gene lost 0 bases and the J gene lost 5 bases, with 9 bases spanning the gap. CDR1 SGHKS and CDR2 YYEKEE come from the germline V gene (reference sequence). Unique molecular identifiers were used to barcode this TCRbeta library. Each CDR3 protein gets one entry after TCRdb re-called the PCR reads with MiXCR. The table has some 240,000 distinct CDR3 sequences, over 9.5% seen once. This sequence was found in a human donor who donated a stem cell graft to a child with SCID. The source material was PBMCs from the stem cell graft donor, sampled from the stem cell graft. The V and J genes are TRBV5-5 and TRBJ1-5; possible D gene TRBD1, 6 bases. This chain's CDR3 is CASSLGGLYQPQHF. In DNA form, the CDR3 reads TGTGCCAGCAGCTTGGGGGGGCTTTATCAGCCCCAGCATTTT. The full variable domain, its missing parts supplied by reference TRBV5-5 and TRBJ1-5, is DAGVTQSPTHLIKTRGQQVTLRCSPISGHKSVSWYQQVLGQGPQFIFQYYEKEERGRGNFPDRFSARQFPNYSSELNVNALLLGDSALYLCASSLGGLYQPQHFGDGTRLSIL.